This entry describes one T cell receptor (beta chain). Its cognate antigen is unknown. Every donor contributed at least one pre-ART and at least two post-ART PBMC samples. Participants who had HIV were, without exception, treated in the United States. The assay, immunoSEQ v3.0, was run at survey level. The assay was immunoSEQ multiplex PCR, and TCRdb's table has in-frame clones only and misses some. The sample shows about 31,000 clones, approximately 85% of them seen only once. The data belong to a study of long-term antiretroviral therapy in people with HIV. Study-level findings and limits: Pre-ART expanded TRB clones stayed dominant throughout, though often decreasing after ART.

The starting material was unsorted PBMCs, obtained 0.8 years before starting antiretroviral therapy. The source is a man in his late teens or twenties with HIV.

For the CDR3, the DNA is TGTGCCAGCTCACCGGGACAGGGTGCGGGGTATGGCTACACCTTC. Its protein product is CASSPGQGAGYGYTF. The chain joins TRBV18 to TRBJ1-2, with TRBD1 identical over 9 bases. The CDR3 runs 15 residues. Germline trimming cut 3 bases from V and 5 bases from J; bases unmatched to any gene: 7. The germline gives CDR1 KGHSH, CDR2 LQKENI.